The rows below give T cell receptor beta chains drawn from one sample of a study of T cell changes during pregnancy in multiple sclerosis. Assay: immunoSEQ multiplex PCR; the TCRdb copy retains only in-frame clones and omits some. Of about 36,000 clones in the sample, 90% to 95% are singletons; the top ten hold approximately 0.44%. Sequenced here: CD4+ T cells from peripheral blood mononuclear cells, sampled in the third trimester of pregnancy. The receptors come from a female donor in good health, enrolled as a control in a pregnancy study. Each CDR3 is given without its conserved first and last residue. Size values are once, few and many counts, or a class for expanded clones, and some rows have none.

V	J	size	CDR3
TRBV7-6	TRBJ2-5	.	ASSSDLETQY
TRBV7-2	TRBJ1-3	once	ASSSTGGVSGNTIY
TRBV7-3	TRBJ1-2	.	ASSFLGGGGYT
TRBV4-3	TRBJ1-2	.	ASSQDAGGAGFYGYT
TRBV7-6	TRBJ2-5	once	ASSFTGYQETQY
TRBV5-1	TRBJ2-7	.	ASSLQAGYEQY
TRBV9	TRBJ1-1	.	ASSPWPVSGNTEAF
TRBV7-9	TRBJ1-1	.	ASSLRTGVNTEAF
TRBV11-2	TRBJ1-5	.	ASSLQGASNQPQH
TRBV5-5	TRBJ2-7	.	ASSSATGLYEQY
TRBV19	TRBJ2-2	.	ASSFRGYTGELF
TRBV6-1	TRBJ2-4	.	ASSEATDRVQY
TRBV2	TRBJ2-1	.	ASSDYSSGGAAF
TRBV4-3	TRBJ2-5	.	ASSQGRGQETQY
TRBV25-1	TRBJ2-2	.	ASSELGGTNTGELF
TRBV28	TRBJ2-7	.	ASSLSNSYEQY
TRBV30	TRBJ1-1	.	AWDRRKTEAF
TRBV28	TRBJ1-1	once	ASSLLQVNTEAF
TRBV5-1	TRBJ1-5	.	ASSLGGPGQPQH
TRBV11-2	TRBJ1-2	.	ASSLDQQGNGYT
TRBV10-3	TRBJ1-5	.	AIRPTNDQPQH